The 32 T cell receptor beta chains below come from one sample, sequenced in a study of blood T cell repertoires in COVID-19. Data came from immunoSEQ multiplex PCR; TCRdb stores just in-frame clones and leaves some out. There are fewer than 250,000 clones in the sample; 87% occur only once, and roughly 10% lies in the top ten. The sequenced sample consisted of PBMCs or T cells enriched from blood (not recorded which). These receptors came from a man aged 25-45 years who had recovered from COVID-19.

The chain recombines TRBV19 with TRBJ1-3; no definite D call. Germline V lookup: CDR1 LNHDA, CDR2 SQIVND (reference sequence). This CDR3 is built from 13 residues. Trimming stripped 5 bases from V and 5 bases from J, with 10 bases between. The CDR3 DNA reads as TGTGCCAGTAGTCCCGGAGTAAGAAACACCATATATTTT. Translating it yields CASSPGVRNTIYF.

V usage is TRBV24-1 and J usage is TRBJ2-3, with 10 bases lining up with TRBD2. Germline V gene data show CDR1 as KGHDR and CDR2 as SFDVKD. The CDR3 covers 16 residues. V lost 5 bases and J lost 5; bases outside the gene matches: 9. The CDR3 nucleotides are TGTGCCACCAGTGCCGTAACTAGCGGGAATAGAGATACGCAGTATTTT. Its protein is CATSAVTSGNRDTQYF.

The J gene is TRBJ2-7, the V gene TRBV5-1, with 10 positions matching TRBD1. This CDR3 is 14 amino acids long. Per germline, CDR1 SGHRS and CDR2 YFSETQ. After removal of 4 bases from V and 5 bases from J, the junction contained 6 bases not matched to a gene. For the CDR3, the DNA is TGCGCCAGCAGCCCGGACAGGGGGGTCAACGAGCAGTACTTC. Residues: CASSPDRGVNEQYF.

This sequence joins TRBV11-2 and TRBJ2-7, with D perhaps matching TRBD2 (6 bases). Trimming cost V 5 bases and J 6 bases, with 17 bases left between them. This CDR3 region has 14 residues. From germline, CDR1 is SGHAT and CDR2 FQNNGV. The CDR3 DNA reads TGTGCCAGCAGCGGGGCGGGGTTCAACTCCGAGCAGTACTTC. Encoded protein: CASSGAGFNSEQYF.

The chain couples TRBV5-1 to TRBJ2-5; 11 bases map to TRBD2. CDR3 length equals 13 residues. Germline V gene data show CDR1 as SGHRS and CDR2 as YFSETQ. V gave up 5 bases and J gave up 4 bases; unmatched junction bases: 1. The CDR3 sequence is CASRTSGVETQYF. In DNA, the CDR3 is TGCGCCAGCAGGACTAGCGGGGTAGAGACCCAGTACTTC.

The gene calls are TRBV30 and TRBJ1-5, with D possibly being TRBD1 (5 bases). V was cut by 3 bases and J by 0 bases, with 9 bases left in between. The CDR3 covers 14 residues. Germline V lookup: CDR1 GTSNPN, CDR2 SVGIG (reference sequence). CDR3: CAWSKQGSNQPQHF. CDR3 in DNA: TGTGCCTGGAGCAAGCAGGGTAGCAATCAGCCCCAGCATTTT.

J is TRBJ2-3 and V is TRBV28; D is perhaps TRBD1 (7 bases). This CDR3 comprises 16 residues. V was clipped by 6 bases and J by 3 bases, with 19 bases between them. Per germline, CDR1 MDHEN and CDR2 SYDVKM. CDR3 sequence reads: CASSPQGRFWTDTQYF. As DNA, the CDR3 is TGTGCCAGCAGCCCACAGGGGAGGTTCTGGACAGATACGCAGTATTTT.

CDR3 in amino acids: CAISPDRGPYNEQFF. The CDR3 DNA sequence: TGTGCCATCAGCCCGGACAGGGGGCCCTACAATGAGCAGTTCTTC. The chain has TRBV10-3 and TRBJ2-1; 11 bases are a match to TRBD1. V lost 6 bases and J lost 2; bases outside the gene matches: 3. Germline V gene sequence: CDR1 ENHRY, CDR2 SYGVKD. This CDR3 is 15 amino acids long.

V gene TRBV25-1 combines with J gene TRBJ1-1, with a possible D match to TRBD1 (5 bases). Germline V gives CDR1 MGHDK, CDR2 SYGVNS. The CDR3 contains 13 residues. V lost 5 bases and J lost 3, with 10 bases in between. The CDR3 coding sequence is TGTGCCAGCAGTAACAGGTACCACACTGAAGCTTTCTTT. This encodes CASSNRYHTEAFF.

This rearrangement joins TRBV28 to TRBJ1-5, with D perhaps matching TRBD1 (6 bases). This CDR3 has 14 residues. CDR1 is MDHEN and CDR2 is SYDVKM in the germline V gene. The V end lost 7 bases, the J end lost 2 bases, and 12 bases lay between the germline ends. The CDR3 spells CASNIGGGNQPQHF. The CDR3 DNA is TGTGCCAGCAATATAGGGGGGGGCAATCAGCCCCAGCATTTT.

This chain joins TRBV7-2 and TRBJ2-1, with 9 nucleotides matching TRBD1. Germline loops: CDR1 SGHTA, CDR2 FQGNSA. The ends lost 3 bases at V and 5 bases at J; junction bases unmatched: 5. The CDR3 runs 15 residues. The CDR3 bases are TGTGCCAGCAGCTTCCGACAGGGGGGAGACAATGAGCAGTTCTTC. It specifies CASSFRQGGDNEQFF.

The V and J genes are TRBV28 and TRBJ2-5; possible D gene TRBD1, 6 bases. The length of the CDR3 is 15 residues. Germline values: CDR1 MDHEN, CDR2 SYDVKM. The V end lost 6 bases, the J end lost 5 bases, and 19 bases lay between the germline ends. The CDR3 loop reads CASSSGQWAAETQYF. The DNA of the CDR3 is TGTGCCAGCAGCTCCGGACAGTGGGCCGCGGAGACCCAGTACTTC.

This clone has only a few counts. The gene calls are TRBV30 and TRBJ1-5, with D unresolved. The V end lost 4 bases, the J end lost 9 bases, and 13 bases lay between the germline ends. In germline, CDR1 is GTSNPN, CDR2 SVGIG (reference sequence). CDR3 size: 12 residues. The CDR3 nucleotides read TGTGCCTGGAAGAATCCTATCGGGCCCCAGCATTTT. Amino acids: CAWKNPIGPQHF.

The sample holds one count of this clone. The chain carries TRBV9 and TRBJ2-3; tentatively, D is TRBD2 (5 bases). Germline CDR1 is SGDLS and CDR2 is YYNGEE. Trimming removed 4 bases at V and 0 bases at J, with 12 bases between. The CDR3 loop spans 15 amino acids. The CDR3 reads CASSRGGLSTDTQYF. The CDR3, as DNA: TGTGCCAGCAGCCGAGGCGGGTTAAGCACAGATACGCAGTATTTT.

This clone was counted a single time. The chain has TRBV9 and TRBJ1-2, with a possible D match to TRBD1 (6 bases). Trimming pared 5 bases from V and 5 bases from J, leaving 16 bases between. The germline gives CDR1 SGDLS, CDR2 YYNGEE. This CDR3 has 14 amino acids. The CDR3 DNA is TGTGCCAGCAGTGCCGGGACAACCACTTATGGCTACACCTTC. Protein sequence: CASSAGTTTYGYTF.

The gene calls are TRBV6-5 and TRBJ2-5; weak D call: TRBD2 (7 bases). The germline V gene encodes CDR1 MNHEY and CDR2 SVGAGI. Trimming removed 6 bases from V and 7 bases from J, with 12 bases in between. CDR3 length: 12 residues. The CDR3 loop reads CASRAGAWTQYF. In nucleotides, the CDR3 is TGTGCCAGCAGGGCGGGGGCGTGGACCCAGTACTTC.

The rearrangement links TRBV19 to TRBJ1-2, with 7 bases identical to TRBD1. V shed 4 bases and J 2 bases; nucleotides not matched to a gene: 7. The CDR3 totals 15 residues. In germline, CDR1 is LNHDA, CDR2 SQIVND (reference sequence). The CDR3 protein is CASSTRRQGNYGYTF. The CDR3 coding sequence is TGTGCCAGTAGTACCCGGAGACAGGGAAACTATGGCTACACCTTC.

The chain employs TRBV7-9 and TRBJ1-2; D perhaps matches TRBD1 (6 bases). Trimming stripped 5 bases from V and 1 base from J, with 8 bases between. The CDR3 has 13 residues. Germline loops: CDR1 SEHNR, CDR2 FQNEAQ (reference sequence). As DNA, the CDR3 is TGTGCCAGCAGCCTACAGGGTAACTATGGCTACACCTTC. It specifies CASSLQGNYGYTF.

The CDR3 loop reads CASKIFDRGPDTQYF. The CDR3 DNA reads TGTGCCAGCAAAATATTTGACAGGGGGCCAGATACGCAGTATTTT. The chain employs TRBV2 and TRBJ2-3; 10 bases map to TRBD1. V gave up 7 bases and J gave up 4 bases; unmatched junction bases: 8. In germline, CDR1 is SNHLY, CDR2 FYNNEI. This CDR3 has 15 amino acids.

The chain combines TRBV11-3 with TRBJ2-7; D possibly corresponds to TRBD1 (5 bases). Trimming stripped 3 bases from V and 6 bases from J, with 9 bases between. The CDR3 consists of 12 residues. Looked up from germline, CDR1 is SGHNT and CDR2 is YENEEA. As DNA, the CDR3 is TGTGCCAGCAGCTTCGCCCAGGGCGAGCAGTACTTC. It is translated as CASSFAQGEQYF. Full variable domain (remainder filled in from reference TRBV11-3 and TRBJ2-7): EAGVVQSPRYKIIEKKQPVAFWCNPISGHNTLYWYLQNLGQGPELLIRYENEEAVDDSQLPKDRFSAERLKGVDSTLKIQPAELGDSAVYLCASSFAQGEQYFGPGTRLTVT.

This clone was recorded once. V gene TRBV23-1 combines with J gene TRBJ1-6; TRBD1 aligns across 7 bases. TRBV23-1 is given ORF status, its function remaining uncertain. Trimming removed 3 bases from V and 8 bases from J; junction bases left unmatched: 10. The CDR3 has 16 residues. In nucleotides, the CDR3 is TGCGCCAGCAGTCACCCTTGGACAGGTAGGCATTCACCCCTCCACTTT. It encodes CASSHPWTGRHSPLHF.

This rearrangement joins TRBV19 to TRBJ2-5; TRBD2 aligns across 7 bases. In germline, CDR1 is LNHDA, CDR2 SQIVND (reference sequence). V dropped 5 bases and J dropped 4; count of bases not matched to a gene: 10. The CDR3 has 15 residues. DNA for the CDR3: TGTGCCAGTAGTCCGACTAGCAGCGGTATAGAGACCCAGTACTTC. The encoded protein is CASSPTSSGIETQYF.

The chain employs TRBV25-1 and TRBJ2-1, with TRBD2 matching over 8 bases. The CDR3 length is 15 residues. V gave up 3 bases and J gave up 7 bases; unmatched junction bases: 8. The germline V gene encodes CDR1 MGHDK and CDR2 SYGVNS. CDR3 bases: TGTGCCAGCAGTGACGTAGCGGGATATGAGAATGAGCAGTTCTTC. It translates to CASSDVAGYENEQFF. The whole variable domain, filled in from reference TRBV25-1 and TRBJ2-1, reads EADIYQTPRYLVIGTGKKITLECSQTMGHDKMYWYQQDPGMELHLIHYSYGVNSTEKGDLSSESTVSRIRTEHFPLTLESARPSHTSQYLCASSDVAGYENEQFFGPGTRLTVL.

This clone was seen once. This rearrangement joins TRBV2 to TRBJ2-1; the match to TRBD2 covers 8 bases. Unmatched junction bases numbered 5, after V lost 3 bases and J lost 10 bases. CDR1 and CDR2 from the germline V gene are SNHLY and FYNNEI. The CDR3 runs to 13 residues. CDR3 protein: CASSDWASGEQFF. The CDR3 DNA reads as TGTGCCAGCAGTGATTGGGCTAGCGGGGAGCAGTTCTTC.

This clone showed up many times. The chain combines TRBV3-1 (or the pseudogene TRBV3-2) with TRBJ2-3, with TRBD2 matching over 7 bases. This CDR3 comprises 15 residues. Per germline, CDR1 LGHDT and CDR2 YNNKEL (reference sequence). With V trimmed by 1 base and J by 3 bases, 4 bases remained unmatched. CDR3 amino acids: CASSQAGAGTDTQYF. CDR3 DNA: TGTGCCAGCAGCCAAGCCGGAGCGGGGACAGATACGCAGTATTTT.

DNA for the CDR3: TGTGCCAGCAGCCAAGGACAGGGTATGTCACCCCTCCACTTT. Its protein product is CASSQGQGMSPLHF. J is TRBJ1-6 and V is TRBV3-1 (or the pseudogene TRBV3-2); 7 bases agree with TRBD1. There are 14 residues in the CDR3. The V gene end was trimmed by 1 base and the J gene end by 10 bases; junction bases not matched to a gene: 4. Germline CDR1 LGHDT, CDR2 YNNKEL (reference sequence).

The gene calls are TRBV10-3 and TRBJ2-2, with TRBD1 matching over 8 bases. Germline CDR1 ENHRY, CDR2 SYGVKD. The CDR3 is 15 amino acids. V dropped 7 bases and J dropped 2; count of bases not matched to a gene: 6. Here the CDR3 reads CAITLTGDNTGELFF. The DNA of the CDR3 is TGTGCCATCACCTTGACAGGGGACAACACCGGGGAGCTGTTTTTT.

The rearrangement uses TRBV19 and TRBJ1-5; possibly TRBD1 for D (6 bases). Per germline, CDR1 LNHDA and CDR2 SQIVND (reference sequence). V shed 3 bases and J shed 4 bases, with 16 bases lying between them. The CDR3 contains 16 residues. The chain's CDR3 is CASSIAGERKNQPQHF. The CDR3 DNA sequence: TGTGCCAGTAGTATTGCAGGGGAAAGGAAGAATCAGCCCCAGCATTTT.

This clone was found once. V gene TRBV27 combines with J gene TRBJ2-3; 7 nucleotides align to TRBD1. From germline, CDR1 is MNHEY and CDR2 SMNVEV (reference sequence). J gave up 8 bases and V 0 bases, and 8 bases lay outside the gene matches. The CDR3 extends over 15 amino acids. The CDR3 loop is CASSLSRDRRSTQYF. The CDR3 DNA reads TGTGCCAGCAGTTTATCGAGGGACAGACGAAGTACGCAGTATTTT.

This clone appeared a single time. V gene TRBV19 combines with J gene TRBJ1-5, with TRBD1 matching 8 bases. Per germline, CDR1 LNHDA and CDR2 SQIVND (reference sequence). This CDR3 spans 15 amino acids. V gave up 6 bases and J gave up 6 bases; unmatched junction bases: 10. DNA for the CDR3: TGTGCCAGTAGAGATACAGGGGGAATGGCTCAGCCCCAGCATTTT. It codes for CASRDTGGMAQPQHF. Together with reference TRBV19 and TRBJ1-5, the CDR3 gives the full variable domain: DGGITQSPKYLFRKEGQNVTLSCEQNLNHDAMYWYRQDPGQGLRLIYYSQIVNDFQKGDIAEGYSVSREKKESFPLTVTSAQKNPTAFYLCASRDTGGMAQPQHFGDGTRLSIL.

The CDR3 region is CASSRGLGETQYF. CDR3 nucleotide sequence: TGTGCCAGCTCGCGGGGCCTCGGGGAGACCCAGTACTTC. The gene calls are TRBV18 and TRBJ2-5; D may be TRBD2 (6 bases). CDR1 and CDR2 (germline): KGHSH, LQKENI. CDR3 size: 13 residues. V lost 6 bases to trimming and J lost 5 bases, with 13 bases between them. The whole variable domain, remainder taken from reference TRBV18 and TRBJ2-5, is NAGVMQNPRHLVRRRGQEARLRCSPMKGHSHVYWYRQLPEEGLKFMVYLQKENIIDESGMPKERFSAEFPKEGPSILRIQQVVRGDSAAYFCASSRGLGETQYFGPGTRLLVL.

The CDR3 is CASRLDRDYEQYF. Here the CDR3 DNA reads TGTGCCAGCAGACTCGACAGGGACTACGAGCAGTACTTC. The genes are TRBV27 and TRBJ2-7, with 7 bases that match TRBD1. Per germline, CDR1 MNHEY and CDR2 SMNVEV (reference sequence). This CDR3 comprises 13 residues. V lost 6 bases and J lost 3; bases outside the gene matches: 5.